The 17 T cell receptor beta chains reported below all come from one sample, sequenced in a study of blood T cells in healthy people across ages. Primed by a sample-barcoded 5' primer and a J-beta primer mix, a second PCR proceeded for roughly 6 to 12 cycles. TCRdb analysed the 5' RACE reads with MiXCR anew, one entry per CDR3 protein. The data show some 900,000 distinct CDR3 sequences, 40% to 60% seen once. The sample taken for sequencing was blood. The receptors were sampled from a man aged 25 to 45 in good health.

The J gene is TRBJ2-3, the V gene TRBV6-4; 7 nucleotides agree with TRBD1. CDR1 is MRHNA and CDR2 is SNTAGT in the germline V gene. The CDR3 runs to 15 residues. Trimming took 5 bases from V and 0 from J; bases not matched to a gene: 5. The CDR3 loop reads CASSQQGPSTDTQYF. The CDR3 region has the DNA TGTGCCAGCAGTCAACAGGGGCCGAGCACAGATACGCAGTATTTT.

The rearrangement links TRBV20-1 to TRBJ1-3; D unresolved. The length of the CDR3 is 12 residues. Trimming cost V 3 bases and J 2 bases, with 5 bases left between them. Germline V gene lookup returns CDR1 DFQATT and CDR2 SNEGSKA (reference sequence). This CDR3 reads CSARAAGNTIYF. Written as DNA, the CDR3 is TGCAGTGCTAGGGCAGCTGGAAACACCATATATTTT.

This clonotype occurred many times. The gene calls are TRBV28 and TRBJ1-1; D call uncertain. Germline CDR1 is MDHEN and CDR2 is SYDVKM. The V end was cut by 5 bases, the J end by 0 bases, with 7 bases between. CDR3 length equals 13 residues. The CDR3 region has the DNA TGTGCCAGCAGTACAACCATGAACACTGAAGCTTTCTTT. Its translation: CASSTTMNTEAFF.

The rearrangement joins TRBV6-2 or TRBV6-3 to TRBJ2-1, with 8 bases lining up with TRBD2. V dropped 5 bases and J dropped 6; count of bases not matched to a gene: 9. The germline V gene has CDR1 MNHEY and CDR2 SVGEGT. The CDR3 has 15 residues. The CDR3 sequence is CASSNGGVGGNEQFF. CDR3 DNA sequence: TGTGCCAGCAGTAACGGGGGGGTGGGTGGCAATGAGCAGTTCTTC.

The chain combines TRBV11-3 with TRBJ2-5; 7 bases are shared with TRBD2. The CDR3 runs 14 residues. V gave up 10 bases and J gave up 1 base; unmatched junction bases: 9. In germline, CDR1 is SGHNT, CDR2 YENEEA. The CDR3 DNA sequence: TGTGCCACCTCCCGGGGAGGGTCCCAAGAGACCCAGTACTTC. Translated, it gives CATSRGGSQETQYF.

This clonotype was counted only a few times. The CDR3, as DNA: TGCGCCAGCAGCCAAGCCAAACTACCCTACAATGAGCAGTTCTTC. It encodes CASSQAKLPYNEQFF. The V gene is TRBV4-1, the J gene TRBJ2-1; D not resolved. Deletions cut 1 base from V and 2 bases from J, with 9 bases between. The CDR3 sequence is 15 residues long. Germline V lookup: CDR1 MGHRA, CDR2 YSYEKL.

The V gene is TRBV5-6, the J gene TRBJ1-1; 7 bases agree with TRBD1. CDR3 length: 15 amino acids. V lost 2 bases, J lost 0 bases, and 4 bases stayed unmatched. Germline V gene lookup returns CDR1 SGHDT and CDR2 YYEEEE. The CDR3 loop is CASSFEGAMNTEAFF. The DNA for the CDR3 is TGTGCCAGCAGCTTCGAGGGGGCGATGAACACTGAAGCTTTCTTT.

This clonotype was seen only a few times. This chain uses TRBV7-2 with TRBJ1-1; D is unresolved. The CDR3 runs 12 residues. Germline lookup yields CDR1 SGHTA and CDR2 FQGNSA. The V and J ends lost 6 bases and 6 bases respectively, with 11 bases between them. CDR3 protein: CASRAMVAEAFF. The DNA of the CDR3 is TGTGCCAGCAGGGCCATGGTCGCTGAAGCTTTCTTT.

This clonotype appeared a few times. The rearrangement joins TRBV6-5 to TRBJ1-5; D is ambiguous. Trimming cost V 5 bases and J 0 bases, with 14 bases left between them. CDR1 MNHEY and CDR2 SVGAGI come from the germline V gene. The CDR3 length is 16 residues. The CDR3 DNA sequence: TGTGCCAGCAGTCCAGATGGGCAGCATAGCAATCAGCCCCAGCATTTT. Translating it yields CASSPDGQHSNQPQHF.

This clonotype was seen more than once but under ten times. The chain employs TRBV3-1 and TRBJ2-7, with TRBD2 matching over 8 bases. V was pared by 0 bases and J by 2 bases, with 9 bases of the junction left unmatched. Germline V gene sequence: CDR1 LGHDT, CDR2 YNNKEL (reference sequence). The CDR3 contains 17 residues. The CDR3 reads CASSQEGISGVAYEQYF. The CDR3 DNA reads TGTGCCAGCAGCCAAGAAGGGATTAGCGGGGTCGCCTACGAGCAGTACTTC.

V and J are TRBV7-9 and TRBJ2-5; possible D gene TRBD1, 5 bases. The germline V gene encodes CDR1 SEHNR and CDR2 FQNEAQ (reference sequence). The CDR3 runs to 14 residues. Trimming left V 1 base short and J 4 bases short, with 10 bases between. The CDR3 loop reads CASSLGRETETQYF. CDR3 DNA sequence: TGTGCCAGCAGCTTAGGCAGGGAAACAGAGACCCAGTACTTC.

The chain joins TRBV12-3 or TRBV12-4 to TRBJ2-4, with TRBD1 identical over 9 bases. This CDR3 is 13 amino acids long. Trimming took 6 bases from V and 14 from J; bases not matched to a gene: 11. Here the CDR3 reads CASSPRTGALEYF. The CDR3 DNA follows: TGTGCCAGCAGCCCCAGGACAGGGGCCTTAGAGTACTTC.

This sequence joins TRBV27 and TRBJ1-2; D not certain. The CDR3 consists of 13 residues. Germline CDR1 and CDR2: MNHEY and SMNVEV (reference sequence). Trimming took off 3 bases at V and 7 bases at J, with 12 bases between the two ends. The CDR3 coding sequence is TGTGCCAGCAGTTTTTTAGAAAGTTCTGGCTACACCTTC. Amino acid sequence: CASSFLESSGYTF.

The CDR3 coding sequence is TGTGCCAGTGGAGGGGGAGCGGGGTCGGATGAGCAGTTCTTC. This sequence encodes CASGGGAGSDEQFF. The chain couples TRBV6-1 to TRBJ2-1; tentatively, D is TRBD2 (7 bases). This CDR3 contains 14 residues. From germline, CDR1 is MNHNS and CDR2 SASEGT. V was pared by 9 bases and J by 8 bases, with 20 bases between.

The rearrangement uses TRBV9 and TRBJ2-5, with D possibly being TRBD1 (6 bases). Trimming pared 3 bases from V and 1 base from J, leaving 13 bases between. In germline, CDR1 is SGDLS, CDR2 YYNGEE. The length of the CDR3 is 15 residues. The CDR3 is CASSARTGFQETQYF. CDR3 coding DNA: TGTGCCAGCAGCGCCAGAACAGGGTTCCAAGAGACCCAGTACTTC.

Of note for this clonotype: The junction departs from the called germline gene at one end, perhaps through a read error. V is TRBV5-5 and J is TRBJ2-1; a weak D match, TRBD1 (6 bases). CDR3 length: 16 amino acids. The V gene's germline CDR1 is SGHKS and CDR2 YYEKEE (reference sequence). The CDR3 DNA reads TGTGCCAGCAGCCTCCGACAGGATTCCTCCTACAAGGAGCAGTTCTTC. This encodes CASSLRQDSSYKEQFF. The entire variable domain, with the rest obtained from reference TRBV5-5 and TRBJ2-1, is as follows: DAGVTQSPTHLIKTRGQQVTLRCSPISGHKSVSWYQQVLGQGPQFIFQYYEKEERGRGNFPDRFSARQFPNYSSELNVNALLLGDSALYLCASSLRQDSSYKEQFFGPGTRLTVL.

This clonotype was observed a handful of times. This chain joins TRBV29-1 and TRBJ2-7; TRBD2 might be the D (6 bases). CDR3 size: 14 residues. Germline lookup yields CDR1 SQVTM and CDR2 ANQGSEA. V lost 6 bases, J lost 2 bases, and 17 bases lay in between. The chain's CDR3 is CSVPPRGLTYEQYF. The CDR3, as DNA: TGCAGCGTCCCACCTCGGGGGTTAACCTACGAGCAGTACTTC.